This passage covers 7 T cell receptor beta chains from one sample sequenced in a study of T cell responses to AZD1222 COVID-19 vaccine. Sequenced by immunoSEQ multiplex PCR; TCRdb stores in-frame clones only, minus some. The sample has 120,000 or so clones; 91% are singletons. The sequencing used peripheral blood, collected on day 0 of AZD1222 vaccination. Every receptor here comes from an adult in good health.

CDR3: CSAGGRGEQFF. Written as DNA, the CDR3 is TGCAGTGCGGGGGGACGAGGTGAGCAGTTCTTC. The V gene is TRBV20-1, the J gene TRBJ2-1; D possibly corresponds to TRBD2 (6 bases). The CDR3 totals 11 residues. The germline gives CDR1 DFQATT, CDR2 SNEGSKA (reference sequence). Trimming took off 6 bases at V and 9 bases at J, with 12 bases between the two ends.

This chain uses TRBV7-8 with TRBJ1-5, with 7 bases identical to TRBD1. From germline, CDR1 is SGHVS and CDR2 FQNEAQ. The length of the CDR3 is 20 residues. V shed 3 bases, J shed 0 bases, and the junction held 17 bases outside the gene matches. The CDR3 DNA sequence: TGTGCCAGCAGCTTGGGAGCGACAGGGACCTCTATTAATAGCAATCAGCCCCAGCATTTT. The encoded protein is CASSLGATGTSINSNQPQHF.

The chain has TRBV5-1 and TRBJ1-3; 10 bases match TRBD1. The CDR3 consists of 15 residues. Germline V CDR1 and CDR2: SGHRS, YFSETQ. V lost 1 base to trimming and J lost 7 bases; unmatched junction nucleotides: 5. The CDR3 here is CASSLPGQGSNTIYF. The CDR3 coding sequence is TGCGCCAGCAGCTTGCCGGGACAGGGGAGCAACACCATATATTTT.

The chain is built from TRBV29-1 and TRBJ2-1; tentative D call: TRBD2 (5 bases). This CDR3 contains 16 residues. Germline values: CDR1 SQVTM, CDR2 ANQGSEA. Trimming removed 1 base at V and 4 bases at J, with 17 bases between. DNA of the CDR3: TGCAGCGTTGAAGGTGGGCAGATCGGACTTTACAATGAGCAGTTCTTC. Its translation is CSVEGGQIGLYNEQFF.

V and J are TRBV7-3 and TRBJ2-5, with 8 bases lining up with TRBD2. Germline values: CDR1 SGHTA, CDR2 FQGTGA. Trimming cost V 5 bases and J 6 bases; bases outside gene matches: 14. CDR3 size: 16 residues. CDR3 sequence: CASSPRGGGPIKTQYF. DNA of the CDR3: TGTGCCAGCAGCCCAAGGGGCGGGGGGCCCATCAAGACCCAGTACTTC.

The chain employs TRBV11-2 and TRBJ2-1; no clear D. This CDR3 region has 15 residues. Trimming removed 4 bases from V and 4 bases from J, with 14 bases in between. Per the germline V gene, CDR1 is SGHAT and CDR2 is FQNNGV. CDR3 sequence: CASSSYSGTYNEQFF. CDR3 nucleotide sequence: TGTGCCAGCAGCTCCTATTCCGGTACTTACAATGAGCAGTTCTTC.

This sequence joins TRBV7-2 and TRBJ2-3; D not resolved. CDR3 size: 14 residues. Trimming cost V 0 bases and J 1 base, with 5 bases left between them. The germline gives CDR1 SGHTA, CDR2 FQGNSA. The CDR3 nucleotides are TGTGCCAGCAGCTTAGCTGGGGGCACAGATACGCAGTATTTT. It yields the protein CASSLAGGTDTQYF. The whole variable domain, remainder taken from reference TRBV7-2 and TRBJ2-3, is GAGVSQSPSNKVTEKGKDVELRCDPISGHTALYWYRQSLGQGLEFLIYFQGNSAPDKSGLPSDRFSAERTGGSVSTLTIQRTQQEDSAVYLCASSLAGGTDTQYFGPGTRLTVL.